Sequencing of this TCR beta chain was carried out in a study of spatial heterogeneity in lung cancer. CDR3 length: 15 amino acids. Germline lookup yields CDR1 LGHDT and CDR2 YNNKEL (reference sequence). The germline V and J ends were trimmed by 0 bases and 0 bases, with 9 bases remaining between them. Time point: sample taken at primary tumor resection. Whole RNA, isolated from tumor, nontumor lung or frozen PBMC, was sequenced without prior sorting. A unique molecular identifier was attached to every TCR cDNA molecule. MiXCR, applied by TCRdb to the 5' RACE reads, yields one record per CDR3 protein. The sample shows about 85,000 distinct CDR3 sequences, approximately 20% of them seen only once.

V is TRBV3-1 and J is TRBJ2-7, with no clear D. The input for sequencing was PBMCs, taken at surgery. The receptor comes from a male donor with early-stage non-small cell lung cancer. The DNA of the CDR3 is TGTGCCAGCAGCCAAGATCTACCCAGCTCCTACGAGCAGTACTTC. Translated: CASSQDLPSSYEQYF.